This T cell receptor beta chain was retrieved from a study of blood T cell repertoires in COVID-19 (dated by TCRdb to the early 2020s). About the investigation overall: The collaborator samples originated in the United States, Italy and Spain and spanned the acute and convalescent phases of COVID-19. The material from the prospective study consisted of cDNA or gDNA derived from T cells, B-cell-depleted T cells, or PBMCs. The dataset comprised deeply sampled blood TCRbeta repertoires from subjects exposed to, actively infected with, or recovered from COVID-19. The repertoires were made available in a free public database intended to serve as a resource for research on the immune response to SARS-CoV-2. The samples were drawn from two sources: the first 160 participants of the ongoing ImmuneRACE study, and 1,000 to 1,500 subjects contributed by 6 global collaborators. The sample metadata nearly always contained a de-identified subject ID, COVID-19 status, age in years and sex. Where available, HLA class I and class II types were taken from metadata supplied by the sample provider and were not determined by assay-based typing. Broad study findings and their caveats: Clinical and demographic metadata were provided uncurated, with the amount varying by source and participant.

TCRbeta CDR3 regions were amplified from genomic DNA by means of the immunoSEQ Assay, a bias-controlled multiplex PCR. In the authors' own workflow: The number of nucleated cells in each sample was estimated from the amplification of reference gene primers within the assay. Sequence reads were collapsed and filtered to measure the absolute abundance of every unique TCRbeta CDR3 rearrangement. For each sample, productive Simpson clonality was calculated by taking the square root of Simpson's diversity index across productive rearrangements. The clones in this table, taken by TCRdb from immuneACCESS, are in-frame only. Not every clone is retained; where verified, under half of the shortfall comes from an unresolved V gene, and the cause of the rest is unknown. V, J and clone size are taken as reported in that table, and D and trimming were inferred from the DNA itself. Here the sample has roughly 53,000 clones; approximately 84% occur a single time. The top ten hold around 15% of the sample.

Regarding this clone: Its antigen is currently not known. It has no much larger one-base neighbor in the sample; base qualities were not kept.

The collaborating institutions used their own protocols to collect whole blood in K2EDTA tubes. For TCRbeta analysis, collaborators shipped samples as frozen whole blood, isolated PBMCs, or DNA extracted from either of those sample types. Counted from cysteine to phenylalanine, this CDR3 has 15 amino acids. Of the read, only the CDR3 DNA is kept; its 45 bases are in frame from base 1. In the germline V gene (reference sequence), CDR1 corresponds to LNHDA and CDR2 to SQIVND. The junction carries 14 bases between V and J, which are trimmed by 6 bases and 0 bases respectively. The clonotype was recovered from a human donor in a cohort sampled during active COVID-19. The sequencing sample was made of peripheral blood. The sequence joins TRBV19 to TRBJ1-1; no D segment can be confidently identified. In nucleotide form, the sequence is TGTGCCAGTAGATATCGAGGGCCGATGAACACTGAAGCTTTCTTT. This is translated as CASRYRGPMNTEAFF.